Listed below are T cell receptor beta chains from one sample, sequenced in a study of blood T cells in healthy people across ages. TCRdb reanalysed the 5' RACE reads using MiXCR and keeps one entry per CDR3 protein. The sample contains about 1.8 million distinct CDR3 sequences, roughly 49% of which appear only once. Sequenced: blood. These receptors were taken from a woman aged 40 to 50 in good health. Each CDR3 is given with its conserved first and last residue. Each record gives: J gene, V gene, D gene, clone size, CDR3 DNA, CDR3 protein. D genes are given only for firm matches. Rows may omit the clone size; those that give it use once, few, many or a size class.

>TRBJ2-1|TRBV9|TRBD2|NA
TGTGCCAGCAGCACTCGACTAGCGGGGGGGACCCATGAGCAGTTCTTC
CASSTRLAGGTHEQFF
>TRBJ2-5|TRBV7-9|NA|NA
TGTGCCAGCAGCCCTCGACAAAACCCGGAGAGGGAGACCCAGTACTTC
CASSPRQNPERETQYF
>TRBJ2-1|TRBV6-2/TRBV6-3|TRBD1|NA
TGTGCCAGCAGTTACTCTGGGACAGGGGCCCTCAATGAGCAGTTCTTC
CASSYSGTGALNEQFF
>TRBJ2-7|TRBV29-1|NA|NA
TGCAGCGTTGAGGACGGACGGGGGCGCCACGAGCAGTACTTC
CSVEDGRGRHEQYF
>TRBJ1-2|TRBV7-9|TRBD1|NA
TGTGCCAGCAGCGCCCGGACAGGGAGCTACACCTTC
CASSARTGSYTF
>TRBJ2-2|TRBV20-1|NA|NA
TGCAGTGTGTACAAGAACACCGGGGAGCTGTTTTTT
CSVYKNTGELFF
>TRBJ1-2|TRBV4-3|TRBD1|NA
TGCGCCAGCAGCCAAGAGACAGGGAGTCCCTATGGCTACACCTTC
CASSQETGSPYGYTF
>TRBJ2-3|TRBV12-5|NA|few
TGTGCTAGTGGTTTGAGCCTTACAGATACGCAGTATTTT
CASGLSLTDTQYF
>TRBJ2-1|TRBV6-2/TRBV6-3|NA|few
TGTGCCAGCAGTTACAAACTCTGGAGTTCCTACAATGAGCAGTTCTTC
CASSYKLWSSYNEQFF
>TRBJ2-7|TRBV20-1|TRBD2|NA
TGCAGTGCAGAAGCGGGGGGATTAAACTACGAGCAGTACTTC
CSAEAGGLNYEQYF